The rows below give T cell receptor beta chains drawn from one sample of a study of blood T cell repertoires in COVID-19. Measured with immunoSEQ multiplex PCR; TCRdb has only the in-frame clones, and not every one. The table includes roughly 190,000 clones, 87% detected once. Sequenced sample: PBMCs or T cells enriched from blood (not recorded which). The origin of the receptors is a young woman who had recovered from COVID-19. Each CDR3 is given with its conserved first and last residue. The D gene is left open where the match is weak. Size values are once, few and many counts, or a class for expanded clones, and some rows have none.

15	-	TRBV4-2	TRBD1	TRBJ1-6	TGTGCCAGCAGCCGCCCCCGGGACAGGGTTTCACCCCTCCACTTT	CASSRPRDRVSPLHF
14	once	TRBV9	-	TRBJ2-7	TGTGCCAGCAGCGTAGCCGACTCACCCTACGAGCAGTACTTC	CASSVADSPYEQYF
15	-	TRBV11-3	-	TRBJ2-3	TGTGCCAGCAGCTTAGGAGACGGGTTCACAGATACGCAGTATTTT	CASSLGDGFTDTQYF
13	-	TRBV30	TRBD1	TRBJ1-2	TGTGCCTGGAGTAGGACAGGGAGGCATGGCTACACCTTC	CAWSRTGRHGYTF
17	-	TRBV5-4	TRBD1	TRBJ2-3	TGTGCCAGCAGCAGAATAACAGGGGGATGGGGCACAGATACGCAGTATTTT	CASSRITGGWGTDTQYF
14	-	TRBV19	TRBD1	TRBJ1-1	TGTGCCAGTGATCCGGGACAGGGAAATACTGAAGCTTTCTTT	CASDPGQGNTEAFF
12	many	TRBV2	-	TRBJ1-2	TGTGCCAGCAGTGGGGGCAGTAGTAGCTACACCTTC	CASSGGSSSYTF
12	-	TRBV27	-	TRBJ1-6	TGTGCCAGTGCTCCTGGGCGTTCACCCCTCCACTTT	CASAPGRSPLHF
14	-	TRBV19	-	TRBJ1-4	TGTGCCAGTAGTTCAGGGCAGGGTATTGAAAAACTGTTTTTT	CASSSGQGIEKLFF
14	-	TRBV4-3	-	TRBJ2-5	TGCGCCAGCAGCCAAGGGACTCGGGAGGAGACCCAGTACTTC	CASSQGTREETQYF
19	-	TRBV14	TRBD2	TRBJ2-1	TGTGCCAGCAGCCAAGCGGGTTTGCGGGCGGGAGCCTCGGCCAGTGAGCAGTTCTTC	CASSQAGLRAGASASEQFF
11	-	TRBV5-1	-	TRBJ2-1	TGCGCCAGCAGCTTGGGACATAAGCAGTTCTTC	CASSLGHKQFF